The source of this T cell receptor (beta chain) is a study of cytomegalovirus exposure and HLA in healthy donors. Study results and limitations: It was only CMV serostatus that was available as immune exposure information.

Vbeta (60) and Jbeta (13) primers were used in the PCR. Method: immunoSEQ multiplex PCR; TCRdb's copy keeps in-frame clones and lacks some. Of 95,000 to 150,000 clones in the sample, 50% to 75% were seen once. In regard to this clone: Its target is not known.

Trimming took 5 bases from V and 3 from J; bases not matched to a gene: 7. There are 14 residues in the CDR3. Germline V gene data show CDR1 as MNHEY and CDR2 as SMNVEV (reference sequence). J is TRBJ2-7 and V is TRBV27, with 7 bases fitting TRBD1. This sequence originates from a woman aged 40-49 years in good health and CMV-seropositive. Sequences were obtained from PBMCs. CDR3 sequence (DNA): TGTGCCAGCAGTCCGTCACAGGGGATCTACGAGCAGTACTTC. Its protein product is CASSPSQGIYEQYF.